What follows describes a single T cell receptor (beta chain). Germline-derived CDR1 and CDR2 are SGHDT and YYEEEE. The ends lost 3 bases at V and 4 bases at J; junction bases unmatched: 8. The CDR3 runs 16 residues. The sample originates from a study of cytomegalovirus exposure and HLA in healthy donors. Primers for the PCR totalled 60 Vbeta and 13 Jbeta. Sequenced by immunoSEQ multiplex PCR; TCRdb stores in-frame clones only, minus some. Here the sample spans under 200,000 clones, around four fifths being singletons. The specimen sequenced was PBMCs. The receptor was derived from a woman between 50 and 59 years old in good health and CMV-seropositive. This chain uses TRBV5-6 with TRBJ2-1, with 9 bases fitting TRBD1. The CDR3 region has the DNA TGTGCCAGCAGCTCTGGGACAGGGTCGAGGTACAATGAGCAGTTCTTC. Its protein product is CASSSGTGSRYNEQFF.